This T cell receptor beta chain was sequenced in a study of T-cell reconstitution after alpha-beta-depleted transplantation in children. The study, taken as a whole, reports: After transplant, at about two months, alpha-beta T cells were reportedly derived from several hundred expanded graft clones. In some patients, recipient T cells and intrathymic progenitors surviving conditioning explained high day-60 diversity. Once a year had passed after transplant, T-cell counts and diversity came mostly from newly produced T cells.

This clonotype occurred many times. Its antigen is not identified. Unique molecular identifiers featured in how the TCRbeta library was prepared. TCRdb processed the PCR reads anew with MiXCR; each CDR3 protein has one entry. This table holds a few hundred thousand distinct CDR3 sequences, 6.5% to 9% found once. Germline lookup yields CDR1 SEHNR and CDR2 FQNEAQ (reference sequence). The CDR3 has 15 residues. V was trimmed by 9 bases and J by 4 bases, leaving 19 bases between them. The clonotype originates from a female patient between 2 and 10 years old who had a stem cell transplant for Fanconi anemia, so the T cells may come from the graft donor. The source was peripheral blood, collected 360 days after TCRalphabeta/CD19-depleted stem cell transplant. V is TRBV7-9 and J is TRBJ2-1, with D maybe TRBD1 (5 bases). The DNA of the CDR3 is TGTGCCAGAGGGGCCCTTTGGTCCATATACAATGAGCAGTTCTTC. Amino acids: CARGALWSIYNEQFF.